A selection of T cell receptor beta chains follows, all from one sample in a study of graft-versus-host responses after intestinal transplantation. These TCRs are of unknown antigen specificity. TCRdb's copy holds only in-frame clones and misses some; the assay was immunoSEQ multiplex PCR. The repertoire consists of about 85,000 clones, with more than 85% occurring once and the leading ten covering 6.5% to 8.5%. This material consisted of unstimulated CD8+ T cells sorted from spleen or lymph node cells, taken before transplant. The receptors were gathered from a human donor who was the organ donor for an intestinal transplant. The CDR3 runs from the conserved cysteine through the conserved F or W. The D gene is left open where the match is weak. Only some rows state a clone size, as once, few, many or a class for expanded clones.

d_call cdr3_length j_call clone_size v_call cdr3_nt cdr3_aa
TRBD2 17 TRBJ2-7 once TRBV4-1 TGCGCCAGCAGCCAAGACGCCTTTAGCGGGGTTGAAAACGAGCAGTACTTC CASSQDAFSGVENEQYF
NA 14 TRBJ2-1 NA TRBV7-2 TGTGCCACCACGGGGCTAGCGCTCTACAATGAGCAGTTCTTC CATTGLALYNEQFF
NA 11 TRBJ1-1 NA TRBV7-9 TGTGCCAGCAGCTCACGGGAAGAAGCTTTCTTT CASSSREEAFF
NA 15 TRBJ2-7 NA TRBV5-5 TGTGCCAGCAGCACGCCCGGGACCACTGGGTACGAGCAGTACTTC CASSTPGTTGYEQYF
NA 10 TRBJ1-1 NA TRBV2 TGTGCCAGCGCTCTGCCCGAAGCTTTCTTT CASALPEAFF
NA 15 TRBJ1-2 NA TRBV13 TGTGCCAGCAGCTCTCTGACAGAAGGGGACTATGGCTACACCTTC CASSSLTEGDYGYTF
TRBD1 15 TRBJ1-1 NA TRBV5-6 TGTGCCAGCAGCTTGGGGACAGGTTGGGGCACTGAAGCTTTCTTT CASSLGTGWGTEAFF
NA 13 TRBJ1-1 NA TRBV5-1 TGCGCCAGCAGCTCCCCCGGAAACACTGAAGCTTTCTTT CASSSPGNTEAFF
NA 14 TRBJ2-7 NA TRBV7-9 TGTGCCAGCAGCTTCGTAGGGCCTTCCTACGAGCAGTACTTC CASSFVGPSYEQYF
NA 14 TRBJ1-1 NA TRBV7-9 TGTGCCAGCAGCCCGCCCGACTTGAACACTGAAGCTTTCTTT CASSPPDLNTEAFF
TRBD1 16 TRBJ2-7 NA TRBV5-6 TGTGCCAGCAGACCGGGTACCGGGACAGATGTCTACGAGCAGTACTTC CASRPGTGTDVYEQYF
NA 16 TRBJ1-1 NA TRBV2 TGTGCCAGCAGTGGTCTTGCCCCTGGGATGTTGGCTGAAGCTTTCTTT CASSGLAPGMLAEAFF
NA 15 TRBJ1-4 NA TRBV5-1 TGCGCCAGCAGCTTGGAAGGATTGCGGGGTGAAAAACTGTTTTTT CASSLEGLRGEKLFF
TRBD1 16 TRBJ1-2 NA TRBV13 TGTGCCAGCAGCTTGGGGCGGGACAGGGGGCCGGATGGCTACACCTTC CASSLGRDRGPDGYTF
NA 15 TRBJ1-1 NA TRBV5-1 TGCGCCAGCAGCCCCCTTGAGCGAGGGAACACTGAAGCTTTCTTT CASSPLERGNTEAFF
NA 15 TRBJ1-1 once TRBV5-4 TGTGCCAGCAGCTTTGGGCTTGTCGTGAACACTGAAGCTTTCTTT CASSFGLVVNTEAFF
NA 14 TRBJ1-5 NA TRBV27 TGTGCCAGCAGTACAGGGATGTCCAATCAGCCCCAGCATTTT CASSTGMSNQPQHF
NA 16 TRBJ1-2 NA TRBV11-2 TGTGCCAGCAGCAATCCTCATTCACCGGGGGGCTATGGCTACACCTTC CASSNPHSPGGYGYTF
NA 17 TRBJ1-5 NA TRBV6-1 TGTGCCAGCAGTGAAGCTGGTGGGGGCGTCGGCAATCAGCCCCAGCATTTT CASSEAGGGVGNQPQHF
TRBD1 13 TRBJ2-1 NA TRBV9 TGTGCCAGCAGCGGGACAGGGGGCAATGAGCAGTTCTTC CASSGTGGNEQFF
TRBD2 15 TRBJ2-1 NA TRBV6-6 TGTGCCAGCAGTCGTCTCTGGGCGGGAGGCAATGAGCAGTTCTTC CASSRLWAGGNEQFF
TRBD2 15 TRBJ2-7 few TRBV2 TGTGCCAGCAGGGGGACTAGCGGACTCTCCTACGAGCAGTACTTC CASRGTSGLSYEQYF
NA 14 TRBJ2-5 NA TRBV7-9 TGTGCCAGCAGCTTAGTCGGGGGCCAAGAGACCCAGTACTTC CASSLVGGQETQYF
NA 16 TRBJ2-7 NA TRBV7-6 TGTGCCAGCAGCTTATCCGGGGCAGGGGGAGGCTACGAGCAGTACTTC CASSLSGAGGGYEQYF
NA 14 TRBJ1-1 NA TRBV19 TGTGCCAGTAGTATAGTTCTAGCGAACACTGAAGCTTTCTTT CASSIVLANTEAFF
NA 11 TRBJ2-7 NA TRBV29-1 TGCAGCGTGCGTGACAGCCTTGAGCAGTACTTC CSVRDSLEQYF
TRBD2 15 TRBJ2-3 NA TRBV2 TGTGCCAGCCGCTCTTGGCGGGGGGCGCCAGATACGCAGTATTTT CASRSWRGAPDTQYF
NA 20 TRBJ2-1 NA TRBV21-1 TGTGCCAGCAGCAAAGGACTGACAGGGGCAAAGCGGGAAACCTACAATGAGCAGTTCTTC CASSKGLTGAKRETYNEQFF
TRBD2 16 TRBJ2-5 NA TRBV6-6 TGTGCCAGCAAGATGGGACTAGCGGGCCTCCAAGAGACCCAGTACTTC CASKMGLAGLQETQYF
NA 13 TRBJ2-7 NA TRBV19 TGTGCCAGTAGTATCTCCGATTCCTACGAGCAGTACTTC CASSISDSYEQYF
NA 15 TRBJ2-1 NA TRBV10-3 TGTGCCATCAGGCGGTACAGAGAAATGTACAATGAGCAGTTCTTC CAIRRYREMYNEQFF
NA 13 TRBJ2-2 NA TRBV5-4 TGTGCCAGCAGGTTCTTTGGCACCGGGGAGCTGTTTTTT CASRFFGTGELFF
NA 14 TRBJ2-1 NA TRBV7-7 TGTGCTAGCAGCCAAGACTTGACCTACAATGAGCAGTTCTTC CASSQDLTYNEQFF
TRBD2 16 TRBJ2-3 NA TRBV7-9 TGTGCCAGCAGCGCAGAACTAGCGGGAGATGCAGATACGCAGTATTTT CASSAELAGDADTQYF
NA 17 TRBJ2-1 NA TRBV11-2 TGTGCCAGCAGCTACGGACTGATTCCATTCGTCTACAATGAGCAGTTCTTC CASSYGLIPFVYNEQFF
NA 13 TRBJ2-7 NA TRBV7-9 TGTGCCAGCAGCTTGCACATCGGGGATGAGCAGTACTTC CASSLHIGDEQYF
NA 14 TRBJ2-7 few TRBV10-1 TGCGCCAGCAGTGACCTAAATCAGCCCTACGAGCAGTACTTC CASSDLNQPYEQYF
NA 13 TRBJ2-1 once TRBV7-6 TGTGCCAGCAGTTTCGCTCAGGTCGGTGAGCAGTTCTTC CASSFAQVGEQFF
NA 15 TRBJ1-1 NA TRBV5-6 TGTGCCAGCAGCCCCTGGACTCGGGAAAATCTCGGGGCTTTCTTT CASSPWTRENLGAFF
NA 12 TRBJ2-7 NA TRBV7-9 TGTGCCAGCAGTACCACAGGTTACGAGCAGTACTTC CASSTTGYEQYF
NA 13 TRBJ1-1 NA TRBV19 TGTGCCAGTAGCCCACAGGGGAACACTGAAGCTTTCTTT CASSPQGNTEAFF
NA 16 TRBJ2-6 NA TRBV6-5 TGTGCCAGCAGTTACGGGGAGTGGGGGGGGGCCAACGTCCTGACTTTC CASSYGEWGGANVLTF
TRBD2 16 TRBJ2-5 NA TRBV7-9 TGTGCCAGCAGCCCGAGGACTAGCGGGGGGGGAGAGACCCAGTACTTC CASSPRTSGGGETQYF
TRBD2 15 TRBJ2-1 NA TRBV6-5 TGTGCCAGCAGTTACCGGCTAGCGGGAGACAATGAGCAGTTCTTC CASSYRLAGDNEQFF
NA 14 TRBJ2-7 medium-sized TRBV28 TGTGCCAGCAGTTTTACGTACAGGGCCTACGAGCAGTACTTC CASSFTYRAYEQYF
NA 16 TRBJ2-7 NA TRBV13 TGTGCCAGCAGCCACCCGGGACGGAGAGCCCTAATGGAGCAGTACTTC CASSHPGRRALMEQYF
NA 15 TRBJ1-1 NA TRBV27 TGTGCCAGCGTCTTGCCTGGGTTTGTGAACACTGAAGCTTTCTTT CASVLPGFVNTEAFF
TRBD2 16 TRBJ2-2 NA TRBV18 TGTGCCAGCTCACCACCGACGGGAGGGGGTGACGGGGAGCTGTTTTTT CASSPPTGGGDGELFF
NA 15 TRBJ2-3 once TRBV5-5 TGTGCCAGCAGCTTGGTGCCATCTAGCACAGATACGCAGTATTTT CASSLVPSSTDTQYF
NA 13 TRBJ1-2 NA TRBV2 TGTGCCAGCGAGCCAGGGGCTTTCTATGGCTACACCTTC CASEPGAFYGYTF
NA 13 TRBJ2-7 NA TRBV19 TGTGCCAGTAGTATTGGGGGCGCGGCCGAGCAGTACTTC CASSIGGAAEQYF
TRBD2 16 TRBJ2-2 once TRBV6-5 TGTGCCAGCAGTTACTCAGCGGGGGGGCTCGCCGGGGAGCTGTTTTTT CASSYSAGGLAGELFF
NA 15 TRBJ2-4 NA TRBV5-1 TGCGCCAGCAGCTTGGAAAGTTCTGCCAAAAACATTCAGTACTTC CASSLESSAKNIQYF
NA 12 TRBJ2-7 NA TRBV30 TGTGCCTCGACCGACAGGAGCTACGAGCAGTACTTC CASTDRSYEQYF
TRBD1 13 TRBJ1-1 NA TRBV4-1 TGCGCCAGCAGCCAAGAGGGGACAGGGTGGGCTTTCTTT CASSQEGTGWAFF
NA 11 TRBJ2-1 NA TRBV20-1 TGCAGTGCTAGACTGGACAATGAGCAGTTCTTC CSARLDNEQFF
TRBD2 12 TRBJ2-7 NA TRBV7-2 TGTGCCTTAGGTAGCGGGAGCTACGAGCAGTACTTC CALGSGSYEQYF
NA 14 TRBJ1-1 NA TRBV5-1 TGCGCCAGCAGCCCCGTGCGGAGGGAGGATGAAGCTTTCTTT CASSPVRREDEAFF